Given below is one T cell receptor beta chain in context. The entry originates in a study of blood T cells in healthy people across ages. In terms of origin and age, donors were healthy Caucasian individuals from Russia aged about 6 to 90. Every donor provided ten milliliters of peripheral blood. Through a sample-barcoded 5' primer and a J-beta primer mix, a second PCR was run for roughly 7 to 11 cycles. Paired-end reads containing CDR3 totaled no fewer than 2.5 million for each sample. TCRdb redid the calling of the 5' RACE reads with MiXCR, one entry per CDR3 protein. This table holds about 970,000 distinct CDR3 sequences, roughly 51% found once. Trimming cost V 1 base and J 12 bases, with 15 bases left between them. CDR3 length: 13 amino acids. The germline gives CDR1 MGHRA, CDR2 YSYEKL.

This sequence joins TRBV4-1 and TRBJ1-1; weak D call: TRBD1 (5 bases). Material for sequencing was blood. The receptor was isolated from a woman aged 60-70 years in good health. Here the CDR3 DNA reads TGCGCCAGCAGCCAAGTCCCAGGGAAGACTACTTTCTTT. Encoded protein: CASSQVPGKTTFF.